These T cell receptor beta chains were read from a single sample in a study of cytomegalovirus exposure and HLA in healthy donors. Profiled with immunoSEQ multiplex PCR; TCRdb holds only in-frame clones, not every one. The sample carries a few hundred thousand clones, 70% to 90% recorded once. Sequenced sample: PBMCs. The receptors here all came from a woman between 18 and 29 years old in good health and CMV-seronegative. CDR3s include the opening cysteine and the closing phenylalanine or tryptophan. The D gene is left open where the match is weak. The listing skips clone size in some rows; elsewhere it reads once, few, many or a size class.

TRBV2	.	TRBJ2-7	TRBD1	TGTGCCAAAGGACAGGGCGTCAACGAGCAGTACTTC	CAKGQGVNEQYF
TRBV30	.	TRBJ2-3	TRBD2	TGTGCCTGGAGTATACTAGCGGGAGGGCCAGGGGATACGCAGTATTTT	CAWSILAGGPGDTQYF
TRBV5-1	.	TRBJ1-1	.	TGCGCCAGCAGCTTGGGGGGAGACATGAACACTGAAGCTTTCTTT	CASSLGGDMNTEAFF
TRBV2	.	TRBJ1-4	.	.	CASSERTQMKNCFF
TRBV4-3	.	TRBJ2-2	TRBD1	TGCGCCAGCAGCCCGGGGACAGGCAACACCGGGGAGCTGTTTTTT	CASSPGTGNTGELFF
TRBV6-5	.	TRBJ2-6	.	TGTGCCAGCAGATCAAACTCTGGGGCCAACGTCCTGACTTTC	CASRSNSGANVLTF
TRBV4-1	.	TRBJ2-7	.	TGCGCCAGCAGCCACCCCGGCAGCGGTGCGACCTACGAGCAGTACTTC	CASSHPGSGATYEQYF
TRBV6-5	.	TRBJ2-2	.	TGTGCCAGCAGTTACAGACACTTCACCGGGGAGCTGTTTTTT	CASSYRHFTGELFF
TRBV19	.	TRBJ2-7	TRBD2	TGTGCCAGTAGTCGGACTAGGAATTACGAGCAGTACTTC	CASSRTRNYEQYF
TRBV4-1	.	TRBJ2-3	.	TGCGCCAGCAGCCAAGTGACGGCGGTAGCAGATACGCAGTATTTT	CASSQVTAVADTQYF
TRBV2	.	TRBJ2-7	.	TGTGCCAGCACCCCACAGTTGGGGAGCTACGAGCAGTACTTC	CASTPQLGSYEQYF
TRBV28	.	TRBJ2-4	.	TGTGCCAGCAGTCCCGCCGAGCTAGCCAAAAACATTCAGTACTTC	CASSPAELAKNIQYF
TRBV11-2	.	TRBJ1-3	.	TGTGCCAGCAGCTTTGCGGACACCATATATTTT	CASSFADTIYF
TRBV5-1	.	TRBJ2-2	.	TGCGCCAGCAGCCGGGGGACGGGGAACACCGGGGAGCTGTTTTTT	CASSRGTGNTGELFF
TRBV7-6	.	TRBJ2-7	TRBD2	TGTGCCAGCGGGCGGGAGGGTTACGAGCAGTACTTC	CASGREGYEQYF
TRBV7-3	.	TRBJ2-1	.	TGTGCCAGCAGCTTAGCGCTGAGCTCCTACAATGAGCAGTTCTTC	CASSLALSSYNEQFF
TRBV6-1	once	TRBJ1-2	.	TGTGCCAGCAGTCCTGGAAGGACAATGGATGGCTACACCTTC	CASSPGRTMDGYTF
TRBV7-9	.	TRBJ2-7	.	TGTGCCAGCAGCCCGACTCGGGGAGGCTACGAGCAGTACTTC	CASSPTRGGYEQYF
TRBV30	once	TRBJ1-6	.	TGTGCCTGGGGAAGGGGTAATAATTCACCCCTCCACTTT	CAWGRGNNSPLHF
TRBV2	.	TRBJ2-2	TRBD1	TGTGCCAGCAGTGAGAAGGGACAGAACCCCTGGCACGCCGGGGAGCTGTTTTTT	CASSEKGQNPWHAGELFF
TRBV6-1	many	TRBJ1-2	.	TGTGCCAGCAGTGATACCGCGGAGAGCCCCTATGGCTACACCTTC	CASSDTAESPYGYTF
TRBV25-1	.	TRBJ2-5	.	TGTGCCAGCAGTGAAAGCGGCGTAGGGGAGACCCAGTACTTC	CASSESGVGETQYF
TRBV5-4	.	TRBJ1-1	TRBD1	TGTGCCAGCAGCTTGACGGGATCAGGGGGCACTGAAGCTTTCTTT	CASSLTGSGGTEAFF
TRBV2	.	TRBJ1-6	TRBD1	TGTGCCAGCAGTCTGGACAGGGGAACGTATAATTCACCCCTCCACTTT	CASSLDRGTYNSPLHF
TRBV7-2	few	TRBJ2-7	.	TGTGCCAGCAGCTTCACTTCCGTCTACGAGCAGTACTTC	CASSFTSVYEQYF
TRBV5-1	.	TRBJ2-5	.	TGCGCCAGCAGCTTCTCGGGGGTAGAGACCCAGTACTTC	CASSFSGVETQYF
TRBV11-2	.	TRBJ2-7	TRBD1	TGTGCCAGCAGCTTGGGACAGGGGAGGTCCTACGAGCAGTACTTC	CASSLGQGRSYEQYF
TRBV18	.	TRBJ2-1	TRBD2	TGTGCCAGCTCACCAACATTTGCGGGAGAGGGTGAGCAGTTCTTC	CASSPTFAGEGEQFF
TRBV30	once	TRBJ1-3	TRBD1	TGTGCCTGGAGCGGCCGGACAGGGAAAATGCGGGGAAACACCATATATTTT	CAWSGRTGKMRGNTIYF
TRBV2	.	TRBJ2-1	TRBD1	TGTGCCAGCAGTGAAAGGAGTTCTTCGGGGACAGGGTACAATGAGCAGTTCTTC	CASSERSSSGTGYNEQFF
TRBV5-4	.	TRBJ2-2	TRBD2	TGTGCCAGCAGCTTACGCGGGACTAGCGGGAGCGGGCTGTTTTTT	CASSLRGTSGSGLFF
TRBV10-2	.	TRBJ2-7	TRBD2	TGCGCCAGCAGTGGTATCGTCGCTAGCGGTTTTTGGGAGTACGAGCAGTACTTC	CASSGIVASGFWEYEQYF
TRBV7-3	.	TRBJ2-1	TRBD2	TGTGCCAGCAAACGGACTAGCGGGAGCTACAATGAGCAGTTCTTC	CASKRTSGSYNEQFF
TRBV5-1	once	TRBJ1-4	.	TGCGCCAGCACCCTCGGGACAACTAATGAAAAACTGTTTTTT	CASTLGTTNEKLFF
TRBV6-1	.	TRBJ2-7	.	TGTGCCAGCAGACACTCCTACGAGCAGTACTTC	CASRHSYEQYF
TRBV14	.	TRBJ2-7	TRBD2	TGTGCCAGCAGCCCGGCCAGCGGGAGATACGAGCAGTACTTC	CASSPASGRYEQYF
TRBV11-2	.	TRBJ2-5	.	TGTGCCAGCACCAAACAGGGGGGGATCCAAGAGACCCAGTACTTC	CASTKQGGIQETQYF
TRBV19	.	TRBJ2-1	TRBD2	TGTGCCAGTAGTATGACTAGCGGGAGGCACTCCTACAATGAGCAGTTCTTC	CASSMTSGRHSYNEQFF
TRBV11-2	few	TRBJ1-1	.	TGTGCCAGCAGCTCACAGGGATCCAAAGCTTTCTTT	CASSSQGSKAFF
TRBV10-1	.	TRBJ1-1	.	TGCGCCAGCAGGTCAGAAATGAACACTGAAGCTTTCTTT	CASRSEMNTEAFF
TRBV7-6	.	TRBJ2-1	TRBD1	TGTGCCAGCAGCTTAGGGACCGGGACAGGGGCCTACAATGAGCAGTTCTTC	CASSLGTGTGAYNEQFF
TRBV2	.	TRBJ2-5	.	TGTGCCAGCAGCGATACAGGGTCGCGGGAGACCCAGTACTTC	CASSDTGSRETQYF
TRBV27	.	TRBJ1-1	.	TGTGCCAGTAGAGGCCCGGTGAACACTGAAGCTTTCTTT	CASRGPVNTEAFF
TRBV2	.	TRBJ2-5	TRBD2	TGTGCCAGCACTACTAGCGCAGAGACCCAGTACTTC	CASTTSAETQYF
TRBV30	.	TRBJ1-2	TRBD1	TGTGCCTGGAGATCTGGCGGGACAGCGGTAAATTATGGCTACACCTTC	CAWRSGGTAVNYGYTF
TRBV30	few	TRBJ1-5	.	TGTGCCTGGAGTTCGCAGTCGGGTCAGCCCCAGCATTTT	CAWSSQSGQPQHF
TRBV9	few	TRBJ2-7	TRBD2	TGTGCCAGCAGCCGTCGCGGGAGGGACGAGCAGTACTTC	CASSRRGRDEQYF
TRBV4-3	.	TRBJ1-2	.	TGCGCCAGCAGCCAAGAACCCTCCACGGCGCGGGTTGGCTACACCTTC	CASSQEPSTARVGYTF
TRBV28	.	TRBJ2-7	.	TGTGCCAGCAGTTTCAGGCAAATGAAGCAGTACTTC	CASSFRQMKQYF
TRBV7-2	.	TRBJ2-3	TRBD1	TGTGCCAGCAGCTTGGACAGGTCAAGCACAGATACGCAGTATTTT	CASSLDRSSTDTQYF
TRBV4-1	.	TRBJ2-1	TRBD2	TGCGCCAGCAGCCAAGCGGGACTAGCGGGACTAAATGAGCAGTTCTTC	CASSQAGLAGLNEQFF